This T cell receptor (beta chain) comes out of a study of beta chain features in type 1 diabetes. Overall study context: The patients were much like the healthy donors in age, gender and cell yields. Study results and caveats: Moderate yet significant TCRB CDR3 shortening was seen in Type 1 diabetes patients in all four CD4+ subsets. Among type 1 diabetes patients, VDJ junctions had fewer insertions and more deletions.

The isolated RNA, all of it, was reverse transcribed, so expressed TCRB transcripts were what got sequenced. About 3.6 million reads were obtained on average from naive, central memory and regulatory T cell samples. The data were produced by immunoSEQ multiplex PCR, yet TCRdb's version contains in-frame clones alone and is incomplete. The data show roughly 300,000 clones, 13% to 15% seen once. V was cut by 3 bases and J by 5 bases, with 5 bases left in between. The CDR3 sequence is 12 residues long. The germline gives CDR1 MNHNS, CDR2 SASEGT. The authors obtained over 98% purity in all sorted populations. The table lists this clone with a few counts. What it binds is unknown.

The source of this sequence is a man in his thirties or forties with type 1 diabetes. This sequence joins TRBV6-1 and TRBJ1-5; D remains unclear. The sequenced material came from naive CD4+ T cells from blood. The CDR3 sequence is CASSDADQPQHF. The DNA for the CDR3 is TGTGCCAGCAGTGATGCGGATCAGCCCCAGCATTTT.